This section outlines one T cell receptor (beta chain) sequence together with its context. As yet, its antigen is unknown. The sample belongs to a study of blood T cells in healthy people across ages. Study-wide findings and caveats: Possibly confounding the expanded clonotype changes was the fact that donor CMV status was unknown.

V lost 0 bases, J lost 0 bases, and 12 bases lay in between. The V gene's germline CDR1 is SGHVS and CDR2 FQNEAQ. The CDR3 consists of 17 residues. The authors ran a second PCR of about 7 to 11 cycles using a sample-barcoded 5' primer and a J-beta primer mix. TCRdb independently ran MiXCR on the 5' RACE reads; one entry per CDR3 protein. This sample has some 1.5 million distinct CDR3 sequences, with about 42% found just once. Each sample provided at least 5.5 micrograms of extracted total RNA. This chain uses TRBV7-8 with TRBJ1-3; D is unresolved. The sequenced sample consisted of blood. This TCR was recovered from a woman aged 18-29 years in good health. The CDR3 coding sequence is TGTGCCAGCAGCTTAGCTGTAGTCGCTCTCTCTGGAAACACCATATATTTT. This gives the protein CASSLAVVALSGNTIYF.